This passage covers 25 T cell receptor beta chains from one sample sequenced in a study of tumor and adjacent non-tumor tissue in lung cancer (dated by TCRdb to the late 2010s). Receptor libraries were prepared by multiplex PCR. TCRdb shows the sequencer as Illumina HiSeq 2500. TCRbeta libraries were built by three rounds of nested PCR using primers (Table S4), following protocols modified from ARM-PCR. TCRdb passed the public sequencing reads through fastp at Q25 and MiXCR, retaining productive beta sequences. Here each entry gathers all rows of one CDR3 protein and keeps the most common genes and DNA. The sample contains under 95,000 distinct CDR3 sequences, 70% to 90% of them found a single time. The ten largest make up about half of the sample. RNA was extracted from bulk unsorted tissue and checked for quality with a NanoDrop ND-1000 and an Agilent 2100. Distant non-tumor tissue taken more than 3 cm from the tumor edge was used as the normal lung sample.

Sequenced: distant non-tumor lung tissue. All receptors derive from a man aged 55 to 69 with non-small cell lung cancer.

For this clonotype: The conserved final phenylalanine or tryptophan is absent from the CDR3, which likely points to a read error. In DNA, the CDR3 is TGTACCAGCAGTACCTGGCCGTACTACGAGCAGTACTTA. Protein: CTSSTWPYYEQYL. The gene calls are TRBV6-2 or TRBV6-3 and TRBJ2-7; D is undetermined. CDR1 is MNHEY and CDR2 is SVGEGT in the germline V gene. CDR3 length equals 13 residues.

Notes on this clonotype: Lacking the conserved final phenylalanine or tryptophan, this CDR3 likely reflects a read error. No DNA is shown, since the ends of the CDR3 on it are uncertain; the CDR3 is the one TCRdb lists. J is TRBJ2-2 and V is TRBV11-2; the tabulated D call, TRBD2, remains unverified against the DNA. The CDR3 has 17 residues if both end residues are counted. CDR1 and CDR2 (germline): SGHAT, FQNNGV. The CDR3 loop is CASSLASGGTNTGELSI.

Comment on this clonotype: The germline gene is not matched at one end of the junction; a read error may be the cause. The chain is built from TRBV6-1 and TRBJ2-1; TRBD2 matches at 8 bases. CDR3 length: 15 residues. From germline, CDR1 is MNHNS and CDR2 SASEGT. CDR3 nucleotides: TGTGCCACGCGACCCCCGGGACTAGGTAAGGATGAGCAGTCCTTC. Translation gives CATRPPGLGKDEQSF.

With respect to this clonotype: The junction departs from germline at one end; a sequencing error may be responsible. The chain is built from TRBV11-2 and TRBJ2-5; 7 nucleotides line up with TRBD1. This CDR3 comprises 13 residues. Germline V gene sequence: CDR1 SGHAT, CDR2 FQNNGV. The CDR3 DNA follows: TGTGTCAGCTGCTCTACAGGGGAAGTGACCCAATACTTC. This translates into CVSCSTGEVTQYF.

This clonotype was seen ten or more times. The rearrangement links TRBV20-1 to TRBJ1-1; D call uncertain. CDR3 length: 14 amino acids. Germline V lookup: CDR1 DFQATT, CDR2 SNEGSKA (reference sequence). V gave up 0 bases and J gave up 8 bases, with 16 bases separating them. The CDR3 is CSARDMGSAGEAFF. The CDR3 DNA reads TGCAGTGCTAGAGATATGGGGTCCGCTGGGGAAGCTTTCTTT.

This chain connects TRBV6-2 or TRBV6-3 to TRBJ2-5, with TRBD1 as a possible D gene (6 bases). Trimming removed 2 bases at V and 3 bases at J, with 19 bases between. Germline-derived CDR1 and CDR2 are MNHEY and SVGEGT. The CDR3 covers 17 residues. The CDR3 here is CASSYRLGGAGEETQYF. For the CDR3, the DNA is TGTGCCAGCAGTTACAGGCTAGGGGGAGCTGGGGAAGAGACCCAGTACTTC.

The gene calls are TRBV12-3 or TRBV12-4 and TRBJ1-1; D not resolved. The CDR3 consists of 15 residues. V lost 5 bases and J lost 3, with 16 bases in between. The CDR3 sequence is CASSINQAVYTEAFF. The CDR3 nucleotides read TGTGCCAGCAGTATTAACCAGGCTGTGTACACTGAAGCTTTCTTT.

This clonotype was counted a few times. A much larger clone sits a single nucleotide away, making a read error possible. The chain recombines TRBV20-1 with TRBJ2-5, with 10 bases identical to TRBD2. Losses at the gene ends were 8 bases for V and 3 bases for J; bases not matched to a gene: 6. CDR1 and CDR2 (germline): DFQATT, SNEGSKA (reference sequence). The CDR3 totals 13 residues. CDR3 amino acids: CSTTGLAKETQYF. The CDR3 DNA follows: TGCAGTACTACGGGACTAGCGAAAGAGACCCAGTACTTC.

This clonotype was observed many times. The V and J genes are TRBV29-1 and TRBJ2-3; perhaps TRBD2 as D (5 bases). V lost 7 bases and J lost 2, with 13 bases in between. Germline-derived CDR1 and CDR2 are SQVTM and ANQGSEA. This CDR3 has 13 residues. The CDR3 DNA follows: TGCAGCGGGTCAGGACTCTACACAGATACGCAGTATTTT. Translating it yields CSGSGLYTDTQYF.

The table lists this clonotype with a count of one. A much more abundant neighbour one base away suggests this may be a read error. The chain recombines TRBV28 with TRBJ1-2; the match to TRBD1 covers 7 bases. Trimming cost V 5 bases and J 6 bases; bases outside gene matches: 9. Germline V lookup: CDR1 MDHEN, CDR2 SYDVKM. The CDR3 is made up of 14 amino acids. This CDR3 reads CASSLMGQRHGYTF. CDR3 nucleotide sequence: TGTGCCAGCAGTCTCATGGGACAGAGGCATGGCTACACCTTC.

This clonotype turned up a few times. Germline and junction disagree at one end, which may indicate a read error. V gene TRBV11-3 combines with J gene TRBJ2-3; TRBD2 aligns across 9 bases. The CDR3 length is 16 residues. The germline V gene encodes CDR1 SGHNT and CDR2 YENEEA. The CDR3 protein is CTSSLLAGGYTDMQYF. The CDR3 nucleotides read TGTACCAGCAGCTTACTCGCGGGGGGGTACACAGATATGCAGTATTTT.

This clonotype was counted a few times. The junction departs from the called germline gene at one end, perhaps through a read error. The V and J genes are TRBV28 and TRBJ2-1, with 10 bases aligning to TRBD2. The germline CDR1 and CDR2 sequences are MDHEN and SYDVKM. CDR3 length: 15 residues. The CDR3 reads CASTASSGREWEQFF. The CDR3 DNA follows: TGTGCAAGCACAGCGTCTAGCGGGAGAGAATGGGAGCAGTTCTTC.

This clonotype was seen repeatedly, ten times or more. J is TRBJ1-4 and V is TRBV7-9; 7 bases match TRBD1. CDR3 length equals 14 residues. Germline V gene sequence: CDR1 SEHNR, CDR2 FQNEAQ (reference sequence). V lost 6 bases and J lost 7; bases outside the gene matches: 8. DNA of the CDR3: TGTGCCAGCAGAGAGGGGGCGCGGAGTGAAAAACTGTTTTTT. As protein: CASREGARSEKLFF.

This chain joins TRBV11-3 and TRBJ2-1; 11 bases are a match to TRBD2. Germline V gives CDR1 SGHNT, CDR2 YENEEA. CDR3 length equals 16 residues. V was pared by 7 bases and J by 8 bases, with 13 bases of the junction left unmatched. The CDR3 here is CASNSVAGGPGDEQFF. DNA of the CDR3: TGTGCCAGCAACTCCGTAGCGGGGGGGCCGGGGGATGAGCAGTTCTTC.

Notes on this clonotype: Since a much larger clone is just one base distant, this may be a read error. J is TRBJ2-1 and V is TRBV12-3 or TRBV12-4; 11 bases fit TRBD1. There are 15 residues in the CDR3. V was pared by 5 bases and J by 6 bases, with 6 bases of the junction left unmatched. The CDR3: CASSLPGTGGNEQFF. In DNA, the CDR3 is TGTGCCAGCAGTCTTCCCGGGACAGGGGGCAATGAGCAGTTCTTC.

Turning to this clonotype: One end of the junction is discordant with germline, which a read error may explain. CDR3 in amino acids: CASRLRRKTVAFF. The DNA of the CDR3 is TGTGCCAGCAGATTGAGGCGGAAGACTGTAGCTTTCTTT. The chain recombines TRBV5-8 with TRBJ1-1; no firm D call. Per the germline V gene, CDR1 is SGHTS and CDR2 is YDEGEE. The CDR3 consists of 13 residues.

This clonotype is medium-sized by share. The rearrangement links TRBV6-5 to TRBJ1-5; 9 bases are shared with TRBD1. V was clipped by 6 bases and J by 0 bases; unmatched bases: 9. The CDR3 is 17 amino acids. In germline, CDR1 is MNHEY, CDR2 SVGAGI. In nucleotides, the CDR3 is TGTGCCAGCAGCAGGACAGGGGATGGCAATAGCAATCAGCCCCAGCATTTT. The encoded protein is CASSRTGDGNSNQPQHF.

This sequence joins TRBV29-1 and TRBJ2-5, with D perhaps TRBD1 or TRBD2 (5 bases each). Deletions cut 4 bases from V and 3 bases from J, with 12 bases between. Germline loops: CDR1 SQVTM, CDR2 ANQGSEA. This CDR3 spans 13 amino acids. This CDR3 is CSVGLMGEETQYF. CDR3 DNA sequence: TGCAGCGTTGGATTGATGGGGGAAGAGACCCAGTACTTC.

Concerning this clonotype: This may come from a read error, since a much larger clone is one base off. The chain uses TRBV20-1 and TRBJ2-5; no reliable D call. CDR1 and CDR2 from the germline V gene are DFQATT and SNEGSKA (reference sequence). The CDR3 spans 13 residues. As DNA, the CDR3 is TGCAATGCTAAGGAACAGTGGTTGGAGACCCAGTACTTC. It translates to CNAKEQWLETQYF.

The chain carries TRBV7-9 and TRBJ2-7; TRBD1 matches at 7 bases. Per germline, CDR1 SEHNR and CDR2 FQNEAQ (reference sequence). This CDR3 is 16 amino acids long. Germline trimming cut 7 bases from V and 0 bases from J; bases unmatched to any gene: 12. CDR3 amino acids: CASNFFRTGNSYEQYF. For the CDR3, the DNA is TGTGCCAGCAACTTCTTCCGGACAGGTAACTCCTACGAGCAGTACTTC.

The chain joins TRBV12-2 to TRBJ2-2; no DNA check was done on the table's D call, TRBD2. TRBV12-2 is recorded as a pseudogene. The CDR3 runs 18 residues. The CDR3 region has the DNA TGTGCCAGCAACTCACGGGGTGCGGGAGGGTACAGAGTCGGGGAGATGTTTTTT. As protein: CASNSRGAGGYRVGEMFF.

There are many counts of this clonotype. The V gene is TRBV5-6, the J gene TRBJ2-7, with 8 positions matching TRBD1. The CDR3 sequence is 13 residues long. V was pared by 4 bases and J by 5 bases, with 5 bases of the junction left unmatched. Germline V lookup: CDR1 SGHDT, CDR2 YYEEEE. CDR3 DNA sequence: TGTGCCAGCAGCCCACCGGGACAGGACGAGCAGTACTTC. It translates to CASSPPGQDEQYF.

The chain combines TRBV20-1 with TRBJ2-1; 8 nucleotides agree with TRBD2. CDR1 is DFQATT and CDR2 is SNEGSKA in the germline V gene (reference sequence). CDR3 length equals 15 residues. With 0 bases clipped from V and 10 bases from J, the junction kept 11 bases outside the gene matches. CDR3 in DNA: TGCAGTGCTAGAGAGACTAGCGCTGTAGCCAAAGAGCAGTTCTTC. It translates to CSARETSAVAKEQFF.

With respect to this clonotype: Mismatch with germline at one junction end may stem from a read error. The V and J genes are TRBV11-3 and TRBJ2-3; 8 nucleotides match TRBD1. Germline CDR1 is SGHNT and CDR2 is YENEEA. The length of the CDR3 is 13 residues. CDR3: CASGFQGAETQYF. The CDR3 DNA follows: TGTGCCAGCGGCTTTCAGGGGGCGGAAACGCAGTATTTT.

The table lists this clonotype with many counts. The chain couples TRBV20-1 to TRBJ2-5; 9 positions match TRBD2. The CDR3 is 17 residues long. J lost 5 bases, V lost 2 bases, and 15 bases had no gene match. In germline, CDR1 is DFQATT, CDR2 SNEGSKA (reference sequence). The CDR3 nucleotides read TGCAGTGCTAGAAGGCTAGCGGGGACGGGTGGTTGGGAGACCCAGTACTTC. This codes for CSARRLAGTGGWETQYF.